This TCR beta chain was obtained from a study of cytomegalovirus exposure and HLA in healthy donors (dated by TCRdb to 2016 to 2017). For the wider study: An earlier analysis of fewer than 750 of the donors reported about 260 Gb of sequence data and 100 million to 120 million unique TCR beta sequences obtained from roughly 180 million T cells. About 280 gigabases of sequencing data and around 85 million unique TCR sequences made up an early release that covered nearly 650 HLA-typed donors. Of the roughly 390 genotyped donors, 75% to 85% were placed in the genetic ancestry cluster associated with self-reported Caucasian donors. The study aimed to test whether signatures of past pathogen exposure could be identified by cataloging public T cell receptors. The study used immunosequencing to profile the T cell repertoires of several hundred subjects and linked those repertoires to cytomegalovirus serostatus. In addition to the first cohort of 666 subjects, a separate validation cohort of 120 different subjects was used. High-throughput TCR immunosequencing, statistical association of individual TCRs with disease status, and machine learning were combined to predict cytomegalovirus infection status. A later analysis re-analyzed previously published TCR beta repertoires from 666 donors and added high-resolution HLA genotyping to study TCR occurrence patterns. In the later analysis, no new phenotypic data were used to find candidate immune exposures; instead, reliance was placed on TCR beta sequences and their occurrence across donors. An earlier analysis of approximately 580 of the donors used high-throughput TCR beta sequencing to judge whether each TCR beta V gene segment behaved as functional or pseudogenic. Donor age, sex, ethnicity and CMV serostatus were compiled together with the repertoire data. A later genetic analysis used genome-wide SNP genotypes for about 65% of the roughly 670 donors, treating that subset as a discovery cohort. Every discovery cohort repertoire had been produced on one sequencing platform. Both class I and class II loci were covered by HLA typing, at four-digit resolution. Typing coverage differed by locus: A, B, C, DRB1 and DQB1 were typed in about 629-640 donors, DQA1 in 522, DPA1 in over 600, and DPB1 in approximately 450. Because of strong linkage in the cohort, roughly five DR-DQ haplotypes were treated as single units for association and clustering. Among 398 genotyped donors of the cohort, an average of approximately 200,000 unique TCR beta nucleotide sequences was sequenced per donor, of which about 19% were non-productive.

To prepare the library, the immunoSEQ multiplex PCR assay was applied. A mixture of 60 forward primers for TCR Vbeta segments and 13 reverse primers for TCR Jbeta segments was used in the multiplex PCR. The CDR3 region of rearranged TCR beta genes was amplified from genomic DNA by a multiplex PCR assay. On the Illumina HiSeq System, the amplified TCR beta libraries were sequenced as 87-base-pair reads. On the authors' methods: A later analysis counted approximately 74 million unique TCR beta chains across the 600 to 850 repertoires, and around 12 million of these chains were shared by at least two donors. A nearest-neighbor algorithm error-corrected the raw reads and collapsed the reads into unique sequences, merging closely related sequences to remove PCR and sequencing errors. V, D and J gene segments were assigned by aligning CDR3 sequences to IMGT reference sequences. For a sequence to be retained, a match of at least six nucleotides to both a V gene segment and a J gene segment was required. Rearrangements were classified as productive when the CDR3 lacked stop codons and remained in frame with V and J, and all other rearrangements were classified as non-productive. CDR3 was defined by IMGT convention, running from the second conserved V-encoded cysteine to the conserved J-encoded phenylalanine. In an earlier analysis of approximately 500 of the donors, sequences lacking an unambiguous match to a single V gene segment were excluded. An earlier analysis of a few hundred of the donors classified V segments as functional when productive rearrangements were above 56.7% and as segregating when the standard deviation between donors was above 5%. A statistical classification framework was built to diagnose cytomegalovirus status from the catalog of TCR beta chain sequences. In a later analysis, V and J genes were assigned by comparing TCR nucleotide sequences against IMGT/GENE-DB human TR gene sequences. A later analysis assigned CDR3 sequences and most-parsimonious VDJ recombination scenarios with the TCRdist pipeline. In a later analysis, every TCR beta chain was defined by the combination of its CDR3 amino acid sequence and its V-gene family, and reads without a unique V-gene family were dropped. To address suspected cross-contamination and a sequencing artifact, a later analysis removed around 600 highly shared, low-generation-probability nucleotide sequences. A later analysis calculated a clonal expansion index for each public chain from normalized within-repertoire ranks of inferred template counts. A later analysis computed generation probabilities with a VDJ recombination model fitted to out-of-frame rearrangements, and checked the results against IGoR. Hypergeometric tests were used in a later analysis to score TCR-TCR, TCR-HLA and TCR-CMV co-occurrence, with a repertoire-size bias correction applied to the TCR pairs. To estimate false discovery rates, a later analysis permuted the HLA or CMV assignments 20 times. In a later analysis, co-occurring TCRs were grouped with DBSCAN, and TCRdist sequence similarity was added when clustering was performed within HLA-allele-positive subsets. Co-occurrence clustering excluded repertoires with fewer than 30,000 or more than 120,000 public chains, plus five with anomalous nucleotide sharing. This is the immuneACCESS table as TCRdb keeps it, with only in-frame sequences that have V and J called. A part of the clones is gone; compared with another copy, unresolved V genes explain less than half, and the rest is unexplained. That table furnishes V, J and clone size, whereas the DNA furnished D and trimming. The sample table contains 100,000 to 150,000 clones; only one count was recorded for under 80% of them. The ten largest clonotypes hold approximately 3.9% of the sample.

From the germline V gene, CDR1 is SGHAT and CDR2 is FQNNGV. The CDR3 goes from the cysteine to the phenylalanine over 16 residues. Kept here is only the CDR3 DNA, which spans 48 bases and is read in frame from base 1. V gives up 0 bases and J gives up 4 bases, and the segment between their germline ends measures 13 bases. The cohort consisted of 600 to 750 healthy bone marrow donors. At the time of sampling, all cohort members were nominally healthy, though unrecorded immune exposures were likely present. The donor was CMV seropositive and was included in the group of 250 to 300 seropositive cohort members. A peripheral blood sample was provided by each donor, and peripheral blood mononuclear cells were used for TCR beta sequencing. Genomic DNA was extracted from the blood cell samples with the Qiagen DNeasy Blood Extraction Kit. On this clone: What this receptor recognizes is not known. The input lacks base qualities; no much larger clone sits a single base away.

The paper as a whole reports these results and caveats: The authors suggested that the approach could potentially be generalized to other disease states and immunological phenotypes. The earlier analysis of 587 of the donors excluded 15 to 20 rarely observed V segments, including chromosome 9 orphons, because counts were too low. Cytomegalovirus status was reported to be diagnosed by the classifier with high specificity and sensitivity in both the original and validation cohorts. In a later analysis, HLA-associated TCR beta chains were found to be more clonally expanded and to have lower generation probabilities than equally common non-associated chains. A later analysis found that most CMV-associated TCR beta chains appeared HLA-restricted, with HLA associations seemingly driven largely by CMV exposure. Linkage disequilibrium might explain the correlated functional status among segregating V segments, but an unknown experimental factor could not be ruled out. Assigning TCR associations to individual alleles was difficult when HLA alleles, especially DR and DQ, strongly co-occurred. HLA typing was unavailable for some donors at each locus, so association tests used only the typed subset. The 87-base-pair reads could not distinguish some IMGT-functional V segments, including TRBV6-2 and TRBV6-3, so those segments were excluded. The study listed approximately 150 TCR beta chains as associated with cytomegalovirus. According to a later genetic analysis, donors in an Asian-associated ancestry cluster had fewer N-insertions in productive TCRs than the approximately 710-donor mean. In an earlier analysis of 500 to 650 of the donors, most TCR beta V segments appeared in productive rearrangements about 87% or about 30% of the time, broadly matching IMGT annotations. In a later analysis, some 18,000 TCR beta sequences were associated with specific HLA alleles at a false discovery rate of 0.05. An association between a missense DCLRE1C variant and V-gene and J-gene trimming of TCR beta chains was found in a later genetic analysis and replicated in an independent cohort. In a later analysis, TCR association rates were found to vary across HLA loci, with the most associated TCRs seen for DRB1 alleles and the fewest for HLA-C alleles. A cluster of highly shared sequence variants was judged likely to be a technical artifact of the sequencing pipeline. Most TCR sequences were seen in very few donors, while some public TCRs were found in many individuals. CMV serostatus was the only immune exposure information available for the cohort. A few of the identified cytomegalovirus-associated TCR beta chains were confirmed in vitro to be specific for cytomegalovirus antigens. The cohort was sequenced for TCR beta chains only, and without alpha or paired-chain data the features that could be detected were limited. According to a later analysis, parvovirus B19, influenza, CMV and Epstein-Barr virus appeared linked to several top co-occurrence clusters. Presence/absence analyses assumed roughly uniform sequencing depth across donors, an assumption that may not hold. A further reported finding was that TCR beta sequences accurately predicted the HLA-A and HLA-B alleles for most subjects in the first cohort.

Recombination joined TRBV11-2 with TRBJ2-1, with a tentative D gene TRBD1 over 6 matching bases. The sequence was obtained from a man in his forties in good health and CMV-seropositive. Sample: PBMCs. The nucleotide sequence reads TGTGCCAGCAGCTTAGATTCGGACAGTCGGTACAATGAGCAGTTCTTC. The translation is CASSLDSDSRYNEQFF.